A selection of T cell receptor beta chains follows, all from one sample in a study of blood T cell repertoires in COVID-19. Using immunoSEQ multiplex PCR, the repertoire was profiled, and TCRdb retains in-frame clones only, with some absent. The sample holds more than 65,000 clones, roughly nine tenths seen once. The sequencing sample was made of peripheral blood. Source of these receptors: a man aged 50-59 years with acute or convalescent COVID-19. Each CDR3 is given with its conserved first and last residue. The D gene is left open where the match is weak. Size tells how often a clone was seen (once, few, many) or the class of an expanded clone, and some rows leave it out.

v_call	j_call	d_call	clone_size	cdr3_aa
TRBV3-1/TRBV3-2	TRBJ2-1	.	.	CASTQLGSTDNEQFF
TRBV6-4	TRBJ2-3	.	.	CASKREGGPDTQYF
TRBV5-1	TRBJ1-5	.	.	CASSLDRSQPQHF
TRBV19	TRBJ1-2	.	.	CASSEGQRGYTF
TRBV30	TRBJ2-1	TRBD2	.	CAWLLAGGRQFF
TRBV7-9	TRBJ1-1	TRBD1	.	CASSLQGVSTEAFF
TRBV3-1/TRBV3-2	TRBJ2-5	.	.	CASSQVEGQETQYF
TRBV7-9	TRBJ1-3	.	.	CASSKERGLGGNTIYF
TRBV7-9	TRBJ1-1	TRBD1	.	CASSSGGTEAFF
TRBV5-4	TRBJ2-5	TRBD2	.	CASSTSLAGQETQYF
TRBV2	TRBJ2-1	TRBD2	.	CASRKSGGVGEQFF
TRBV19	TRBJ1-4	.	.	CASSSIRGADTNEKLFF
TRBV27	TRBJ2-1	TRBD1	.	CASSPDGDSSLPYNEQFF
TRBV5-6	TRBJ2-7	.	.	CASSVARGEQYF
TRBV28	TRBJ2-3	TRBD1	.	CASNGQGLTDTQYF
TRBV5-6	TRBJ1-4	TRBD1	.	CASSPDRGGEKLFF
TRBV3-1/TRBV3-2	TRBJ1-6	TRBD1	.	CASSQGGQGNSPLHF
TRBV18	TRBJ2-7	.	.	CASSPGVGSYEQYF
TRBV6-6	TRBJ1-3	TRBD1	.	CASSPGTGFISGNTIYF
TRBV11-2	TRBJ1-2	TRBD1	once	CASSLERTGLGWSF
TRBV5-1	TRBJ2-7	TRBD2	.	CASSLVGAGVSSYEQYF
TRBV28	TRBJ1-3	.	.	CASSLDTSGNTIYF
TRBV7-2	TRBJ1-4	TRBD1	.	CASSLGQGGEKLFF
TRBV3-1/TRBV3-2	TRBJ2-2	TRBD2	.	CASSQRLAGGPVELFF
TRBV7-2	TRBJ2-2	.	.	CASSSLVGGELFF
TRBV15	TRBJ1-1	.	.	CATSSPLNMEAFF
TRBV6-5	TRBJ1-6	TRBD1	once	CASKEPKGANSPLHF
TRBV12-3/TRBV12-4	TRBJ1-2	.	.	CASSLVSSYGYTF
TRBV7-2	TRBJ2-1	.	.	CASSLTRYNEQFF
TRBV5-5	TRBJ1-2	.	.	CASSLEMGFNYGYTF
TRBV3-1/TRBV3-2	TRBJ1-6	TRBD1	.	CASSQQGAPNSPLHF
TRBV5-6	TRBJ1-4	TRBD1	.	CASSPGEGANEKLFF
TRBV7-2	TRBJ2-6	.	.	CASSLPGFSGANVLTF
TRBV5-4	TRBJ1-5	TRBD1	.	CASSPGTGPNQPQHF
TRBV6-6	TRBJ1-1	.	.	CASRPTARNTEAFF
TRBV28	TRBJ1-1	.	.	CATCLWVRGTEAFF